The 3 T cell receptor beta chains below were found in one sample sequenced in a study of blood T cell repertoires in COVID-19 (dated by TCRdb to 2018 to 2021). Library preparation employed the immunoSEQ multiplex PCR assay. TCRdb mirrors the immuneACCESS table, restricted to in-frame sequences. Some clones are absent from its copies; in checked studies, under half trace to an unresolved V gene, and the reason for the others is unknown. In this sample the table shows tens of thousands of clones, about nine tenths of which occur a single time. Of the sample, around a quarter falls within the top ten clones. The sample consisted of peripheral blood. Every receptor here comes from a man in his fifties or sixties with active or convalescent COVID-19.

The count of this clone is one. The chain combines TRBV5-6 with TRBJ1-2, with no clear D. The ends were cut back, 4 bases at V and 4 bases at J, with 14 bases in the middle. The length of the CDR3 is 14 residues. CDR1 and CDR2 (germline): SGHDT, YYEEEE. For the CDR3, the DNA is TGTGCCAGCAGCCAGGCAGCAGCCAGCTATGGCTACACCTTC. It specifies CASSQAAASYGYTF.

The rearrangement links TRBV4-1 to TRBJ2-5; possible D gene TRBD2, 6 bases. V was cut by 4 bases and J by 4 bases, with 19 bases left in between. Germline V CDR1 and CDR2: MGHRA, YSYEKL. The CDR3 consists of 16 residues. In DNA, the CDR3 is TGCGCCAGCAGCCGTAGTAGCGGCCTGGGCGGAGAGACCCAGTACTTC. Translating it yields CASSRSSGLGGETQYF.

DNA for the CDR3: TGTGCCAGCAGCGTAGGAGGAGGGAACTATGGCTACACCTTC. Translated, it gives CASSVGGGNYGYTF. The gene calls are TRBV9 and TRBJ1-2; D remains unclear. The CDR3 length is 14 residues. The V gene lost 0 bases and the J gene lost 2 bases, with 8 bases spanning the gap. Germline CDR1 reads SGDLS; CDR2 reads YYNGEE.